This passage covers 9 T cell receptor beta chains from one sample sequenced in a study of blood T cell repertoires in COVID-19. Produced via immunoSEQ multiplex PCR; TCRdb's table is partial and in-frame only. The repertoire holds hundreds of thousands of clones, with around four fifths as singletons. Material for sequencing was peripheral blood. The receptors stem from a woman aged 40 to 50 with active or convalescent COVID-19.

The rearrangement joins TRBV5-1 to TRBJ2-1; weak D call: TRBD1 (5 bases). This CDR3 is built from 12 residues. Trimming took 3 bases from V and 10 from J, leaving 11 bases between them. From germline, CDR1 is SGHRS and CDR2 YFSETQ. CDR3 region: CASSWVGQEQFF. The CDR3, as DNA: TGCGCCAGCAGCTGGGTTGGACAAGAGCAGTTCTTC.

This chain links TRBV18 with TRBJ1-5; TRBD1 matches at 7 bases. Germline trimming cut 6 bases from V and 6 bases from J; bases unmatched to any gene: 8. The CDR3 has 14 residues. Germline lookup yields CDR1 KGHSH and CDR2 LQKENI. CDR3 DNA sequence: TGTGCCAGCTCTCCGACAGGGACTGGTCAGCCCCAGCATTTT. It encodes CASSPTGTGQPQHF. Complete variable domain (other parts from reference TRBV18 and TRBJ1-5): NAGVMQNPRHLVRRRGQEARLRCSPMKGHSHVYWYRQLPEEGLKFMVYLQKENIIDESGMPKERFSAEFPKEGPSILRIQQVVRGDSAAYFCASSPTGTGQPQHFGDGTRLSIL.

The chain carries TRBV10-3 and TRBJ2-2; TRBD2 is a possible D gene (6 bases). Germline V gene sequence: CDR1 ENHRY, CDR2 SYGVKD. The CDR3 runs to 14 residues. Trimming pared 3 bases from V and 5 bases from J, leaving 10 bases between. CDR3 nucleotide sequence: TGTGCCATCAGTGAATGGGGGAGGACCGGGGAGCTGTTTTTT. Amino acids: CAISEWGRTGELFF.

This clone came up many times. This chain links TRBV7-2 with TRBJ1-5; D ambiguous. The length of the CDR3 is 12 residues. From germline, CDR1 is SGHTA and CDR2 FQGNSA. V dropped 5 bases and J dropped 7 bases, with 9 bases sitting between them. CDR3 coding DNA: TGTGCCAGCAGCCGCGATCGGCAGCCCCAGCATTTT. Amino acid sequence: CASSRDRQPQHF.

The rearrangement links TRBV7-2 to TRBJ1-3, with D possibly being TRBD1 (5 bases). Germline V gene lookup returns CDR1 SGHTA and CDR2 FQGNSA. Trimming took 2 bases from V and 4 from J, leaving 15 bases between them. The CDR3 has 16 amino acids. CDR3 sequence: CASSLRPPQGGNTIYF. The CDR3 DNA reads as TGTGCCAGCAGCTTAAGGCCTCCCCAGGGCGGAAACACCATATATTTT.

This clone was counted between two and nine times. The J gene is TRBJ1-3, the V gene TRBV3-1 (or the pseudogene TRBV3-2); 10 nucleotides line up with TRBD1. CDR1 and CDR2 (germline): LGHDT, YNNKEL (reference sequence). This CDR3 contains 18 residues. Germline trimming cut 4 bases from V and 5 bases from J; bases unmatched to any gene: 14. The CDR3 here is CASSLRPPGQGYRNTIYF. In nucleotides, the CDR3 is TGTGCCAGCAGCCTCAGGCCCCCGGGACAGGGGTATAGAAACACCATATATTTT.

The V call is TRBV6-1, the J call TRBJ2-7; 9 bases align to TRBD1. The ends lost 3 bases at V and 4 bases at J; junction bases unmatched: 4. CDR1 and CDR2 (germline): MNHNS, SASEGT. The CDR3 extends over 14 amino acids. This chain's CDR3 is CASSEYRGLYEQYF. The CDR3 coding sequence is TGTGCCAGCAGTGAGTACAGGGGGCTATACGAGCAGTACTTC.

This chain uses TRBV28 with TRBJ1-5; D call uncertain. This CDR3 is 15 amino acids long. The V end lost 5 bases, the J end lost 2 bases, and 13 bases lay between the germline ends. Germline-derived CDR1 and CDR2 are MDHEN and SYDVKM. DNA of the CDR3: TGTGCCAGCAGTCCGGGTGGCGACGGCAATCAGCCCCAGCATTTT. Translation gives CASSPGGDGNQPQHF. Full variable domain (outside the CDR3, taken from reference TRBV28 and TRBJ1-5): DVKVTQSSRYLVKRTGEKVFLECVQDMDHENMFWYRQDPGLGLRLIYFSYDVKMKEKGDIPEGYSVSREKKERFSLILESASTNQTSMYLCASSPGGDGNQPQHFGDGTRLSIL.

This rearrangement joins TRBV18 to TRBJ1-2; TRBD1 aligns across 9 bases. V was pared by 3 bases and J by 13 bases, with 9 bases of the junction left unmatched. This CDR3 is built from 13 residues. Per germline, CDR1 KGHSH and CDR2 LQKENI. CDR3 residues: CASSPGQGICCTF. CDR3 sequence (DNA): TGTGCCAGCTCACCGGGACAGGGAATCTGTTGCACCTTC.